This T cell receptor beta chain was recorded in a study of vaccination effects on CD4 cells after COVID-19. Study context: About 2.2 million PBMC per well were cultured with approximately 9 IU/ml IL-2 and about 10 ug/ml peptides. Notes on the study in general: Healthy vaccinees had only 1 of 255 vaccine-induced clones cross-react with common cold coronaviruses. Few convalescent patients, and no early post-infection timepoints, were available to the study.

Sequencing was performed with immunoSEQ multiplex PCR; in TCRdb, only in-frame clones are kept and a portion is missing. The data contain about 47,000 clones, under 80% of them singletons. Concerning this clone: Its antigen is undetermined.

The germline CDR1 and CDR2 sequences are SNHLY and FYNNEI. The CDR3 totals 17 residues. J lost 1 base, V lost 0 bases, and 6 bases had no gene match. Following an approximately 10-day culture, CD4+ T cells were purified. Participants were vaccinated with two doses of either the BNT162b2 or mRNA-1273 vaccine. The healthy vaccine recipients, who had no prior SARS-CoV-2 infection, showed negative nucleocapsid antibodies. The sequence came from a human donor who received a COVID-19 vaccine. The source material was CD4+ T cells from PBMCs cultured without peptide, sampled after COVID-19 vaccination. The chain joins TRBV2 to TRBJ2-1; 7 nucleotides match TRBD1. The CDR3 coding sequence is TGTGCCAGCAGTGAAGCGCTCTGGGGACAGTCCTACAATGAGCAGTTCTTC. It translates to CASSEALWGQSYNEQFF.